This note documents a single TCR beta chain sequence. Its cognate antigen is unknown. V was pared by 1 base and J by 4 bases, with 8 bases between. Germline V gene data show CDR1 as GTSNPN and CDR2 as SVGIG (reference sequence). This CDR3 contains 13 residues. This sample is part of a study of lymphopenia after photon versus proton radiotherapy. Using immunoSEQ multiplex PCR, the repertoire was profiled, and TCRdb retains in-frame clones only, with some absent. Of over 25,000 clones in the sample, approximately 87% were seen once. Regarding the study as a whole: Photon-treated patients lost naive T cells and TCR diversity; proton-treated stayed stable. After the lymphocyte nadir, photon-treated repertoires showed oligoclonal expansion, especially of CD8+ Temra cells. In patients who died, overall survival fell as post-nadir TCR diversity dropped more. Only patients who died were analyzed for survival; proton advantage is unproven.

This chain uses TRBV30 with TRBJ1-5; D is uncertain. This material consisted of peripheral blood, taken from a patient treated with proton-based radiotherapy. The TCR was taken from a woman in her 70s with pancreatic cancer. Written as DNA, the CDR3 is TGTGCCTGGAGTGCGGGGAAGAATCAGCCCCAGCATTTT. This encodes CAWSAGKNQPQHF. Supplemented by reference TRBV30 and TRBJ1-5, the full variable domain reads SQTIHQWPATLVQPVGSPLSLECTVEGTSNPNLYWYRQAAGRGLQLLFYSVGIGQISSEVPQNLSASRPQDRQFILSSKKLLLSDSGFYLCAWSAGKNQPQHFGDGTRLSIL.